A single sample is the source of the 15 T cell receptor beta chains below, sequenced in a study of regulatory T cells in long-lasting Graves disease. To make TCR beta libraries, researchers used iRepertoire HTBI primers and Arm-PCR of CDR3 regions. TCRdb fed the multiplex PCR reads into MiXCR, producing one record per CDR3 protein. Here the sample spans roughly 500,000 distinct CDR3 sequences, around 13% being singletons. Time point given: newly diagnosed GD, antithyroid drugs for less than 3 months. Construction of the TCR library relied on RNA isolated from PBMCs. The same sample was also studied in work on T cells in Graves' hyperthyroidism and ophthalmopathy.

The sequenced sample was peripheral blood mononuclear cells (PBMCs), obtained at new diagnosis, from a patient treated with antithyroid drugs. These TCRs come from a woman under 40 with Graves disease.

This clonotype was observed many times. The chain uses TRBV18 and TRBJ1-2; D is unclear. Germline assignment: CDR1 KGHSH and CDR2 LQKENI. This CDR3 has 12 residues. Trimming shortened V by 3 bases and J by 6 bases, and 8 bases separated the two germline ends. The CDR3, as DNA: TGTGCCAGCTCACCGGAGCGTGATGGCTACACCTTC. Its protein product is CASSPERDGYTF.

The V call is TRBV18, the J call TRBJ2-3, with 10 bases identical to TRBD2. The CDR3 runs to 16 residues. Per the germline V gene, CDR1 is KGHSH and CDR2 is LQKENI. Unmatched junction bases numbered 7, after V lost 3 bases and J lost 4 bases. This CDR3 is CASSPSLSGRSDTQYF. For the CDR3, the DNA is TGTGCCAGCTCACCCTCTCTTAGCGGGAGGTCAGATACGCAGTATTTT.

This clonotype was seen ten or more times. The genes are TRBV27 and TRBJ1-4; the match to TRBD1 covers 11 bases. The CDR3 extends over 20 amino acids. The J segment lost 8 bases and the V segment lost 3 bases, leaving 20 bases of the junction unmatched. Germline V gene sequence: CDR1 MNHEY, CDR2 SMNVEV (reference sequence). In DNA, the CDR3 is TGTGCCAGCAGTTTGGTAGCGTGGGACAGGGGGGCCGACGCGGGGGAAAAACTGTTTTTT. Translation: CASSLVAWDRGADAGEKLFF.

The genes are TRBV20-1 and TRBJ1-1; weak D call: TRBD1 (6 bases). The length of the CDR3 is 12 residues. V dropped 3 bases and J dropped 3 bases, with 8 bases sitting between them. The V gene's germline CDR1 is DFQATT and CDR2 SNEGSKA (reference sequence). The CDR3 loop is CSARDSYTEAFF. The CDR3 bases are TGCAGTGCTAGGGACAGTTACACTGAAGCTTTCTTT.

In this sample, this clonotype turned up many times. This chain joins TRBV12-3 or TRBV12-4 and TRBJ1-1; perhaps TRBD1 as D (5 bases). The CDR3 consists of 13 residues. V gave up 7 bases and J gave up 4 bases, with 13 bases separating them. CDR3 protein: CASIAQGGTEAFF. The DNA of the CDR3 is TGTGCCAGCATCGCGCAGGGAGGCACTGAAGCTTTCTTT.

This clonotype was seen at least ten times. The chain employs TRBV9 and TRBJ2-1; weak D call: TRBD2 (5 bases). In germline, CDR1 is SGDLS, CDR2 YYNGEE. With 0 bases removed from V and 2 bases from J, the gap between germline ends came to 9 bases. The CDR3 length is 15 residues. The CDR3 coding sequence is TGTGCCAGCAGCGTAGAGCCTAGCCCCTACAATGAGCAGTTCTTC. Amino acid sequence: CASSVEPSPYNEQFF.

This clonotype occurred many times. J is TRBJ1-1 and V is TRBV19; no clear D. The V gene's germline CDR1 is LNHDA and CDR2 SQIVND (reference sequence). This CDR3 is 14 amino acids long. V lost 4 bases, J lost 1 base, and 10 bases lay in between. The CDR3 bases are TGTGCCAGTAGTACAGTTCAAAGGAACACTGAAGCTTTCTTT. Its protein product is CASSTVQRNTEAFF.

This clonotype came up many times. The CDR3 is CASSLGPRASGISNEQFF. In DNA, the CDR3 is TGTGCCAGCAGCTTAGGGCCCAGGGCTAGCGGGATTTCCAATGAGCAGTTCTTC. The chain employs TRBV7-2 and TRBJ2-1; 9 bases align to TRBD2. The CDR3 contains 18 residues. V shed 1 base and J 6 bases; nucleotides not matched to a gene: 13. Germline V gene lookup returns CDR1 SGHTA and CDR2 FQGNSA.

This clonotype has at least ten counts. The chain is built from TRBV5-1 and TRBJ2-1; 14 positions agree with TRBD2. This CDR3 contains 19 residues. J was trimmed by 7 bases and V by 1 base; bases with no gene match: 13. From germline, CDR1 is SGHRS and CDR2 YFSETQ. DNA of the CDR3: TGCGCCAGCAGCTTGAGGGATGGGACTAGCGGGAGACTGCGGAATGAGCAGTTCTTC. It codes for CASSLRDGTSGRLRNEQFF.

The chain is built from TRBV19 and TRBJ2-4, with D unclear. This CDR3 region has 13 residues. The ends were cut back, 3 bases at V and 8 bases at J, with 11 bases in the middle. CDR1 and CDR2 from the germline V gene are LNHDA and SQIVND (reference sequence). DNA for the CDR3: TGTGCCAGTAGTATTCCGCCCCTGGACATTCAGTACTTC. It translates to CASSIPPLDIQYF.

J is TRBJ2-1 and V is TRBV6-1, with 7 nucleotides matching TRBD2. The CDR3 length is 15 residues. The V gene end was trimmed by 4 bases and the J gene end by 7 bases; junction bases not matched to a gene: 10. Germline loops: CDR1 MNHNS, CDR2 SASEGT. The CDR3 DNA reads TGTGCCAGCAGTGTAATACTAGCGATTGAAAATGAGCAGTTCTTC. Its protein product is CASSVILAIENEQFF.

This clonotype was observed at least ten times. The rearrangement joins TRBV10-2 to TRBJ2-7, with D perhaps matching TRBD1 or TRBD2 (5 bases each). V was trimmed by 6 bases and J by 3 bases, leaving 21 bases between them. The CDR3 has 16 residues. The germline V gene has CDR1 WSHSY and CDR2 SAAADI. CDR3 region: CASSPTGRPRVYEQYF. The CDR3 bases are TGCGCCAGCAGCCCCACGGGACGGCCCCGGGTCTACGAGCAGTACTTC.

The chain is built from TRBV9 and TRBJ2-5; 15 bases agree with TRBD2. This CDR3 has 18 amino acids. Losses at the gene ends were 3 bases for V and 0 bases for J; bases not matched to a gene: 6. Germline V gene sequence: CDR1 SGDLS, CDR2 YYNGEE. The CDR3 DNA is TGTGCCAGCAGCGCCGGGACTAGCGGGAGGCGGTACCAAGAGACCCAGTACTTC. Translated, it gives CASSAGTSGRRYQETQYF.

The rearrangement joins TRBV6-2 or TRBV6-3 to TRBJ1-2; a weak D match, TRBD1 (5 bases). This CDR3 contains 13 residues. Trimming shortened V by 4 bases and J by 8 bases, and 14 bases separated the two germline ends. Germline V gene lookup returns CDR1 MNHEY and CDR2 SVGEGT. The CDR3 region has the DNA TGTGCCAGCAGTTTAGGACATATCTTCGGCTACACCTTC. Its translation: CASSLGHIFGYTF.

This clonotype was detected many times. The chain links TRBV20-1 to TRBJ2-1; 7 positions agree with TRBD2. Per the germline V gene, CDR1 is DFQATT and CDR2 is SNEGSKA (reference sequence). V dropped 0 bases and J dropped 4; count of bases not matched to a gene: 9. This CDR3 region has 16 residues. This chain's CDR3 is CSARDHRSGMYNEQFF. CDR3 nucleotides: TGCAGTGCTAGAGATCATAGGAGCGGGATGTACAATGAGCAGTTCTTC.